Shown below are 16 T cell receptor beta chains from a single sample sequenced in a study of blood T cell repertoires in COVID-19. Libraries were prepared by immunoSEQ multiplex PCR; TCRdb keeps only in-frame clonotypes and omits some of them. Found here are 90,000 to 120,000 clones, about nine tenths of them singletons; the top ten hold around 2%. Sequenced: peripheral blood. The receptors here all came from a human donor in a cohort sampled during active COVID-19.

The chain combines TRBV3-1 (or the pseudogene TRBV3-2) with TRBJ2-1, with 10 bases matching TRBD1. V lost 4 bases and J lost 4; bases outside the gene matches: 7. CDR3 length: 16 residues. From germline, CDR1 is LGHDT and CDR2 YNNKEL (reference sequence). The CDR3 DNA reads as TGTGCCAGCAGCCCGGGACAGGGGCTACCATACAATGAGCAGTTCTTC. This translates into CASSPGQGLPYNEQFF.

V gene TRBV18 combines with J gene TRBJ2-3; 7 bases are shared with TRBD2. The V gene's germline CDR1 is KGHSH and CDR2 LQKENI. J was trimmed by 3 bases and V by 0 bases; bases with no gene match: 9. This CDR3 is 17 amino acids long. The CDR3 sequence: CASSPPVAGAETDTQYF. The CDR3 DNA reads TGTGCCAGCTCACCACCGGTTGCGGGAGCGGAGACAGATACGCAGTATTTT.

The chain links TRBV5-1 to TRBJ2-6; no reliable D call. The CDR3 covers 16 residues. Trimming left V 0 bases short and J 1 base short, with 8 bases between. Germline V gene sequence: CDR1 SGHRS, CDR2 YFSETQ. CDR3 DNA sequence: TGCGCCAGCAGCTTGGGGGCCTCTTCTGGGGCCAACGTCCTGACTTTC. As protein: CASSLGASSGANVLTF.

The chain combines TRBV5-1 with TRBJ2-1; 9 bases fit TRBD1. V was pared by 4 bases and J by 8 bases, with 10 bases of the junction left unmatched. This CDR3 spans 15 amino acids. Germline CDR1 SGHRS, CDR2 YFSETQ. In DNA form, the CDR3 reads TGCGCCAGCAGCCTACGGACAGGGGCTGGGTATGAGCAGTTCTTC. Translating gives CASSLRTGAGYEQFF. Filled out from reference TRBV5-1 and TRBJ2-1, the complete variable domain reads KAGVTQTPRYLIKTRGQQVTLSCSPISGHRSVSWYQQTPGQGLQFLFEYFSETQRNKGNFPGRFSGRQFSNSRSEMNVSTLELGDSALYLCASSLRTGAGYEQFFGPGTRLTVL.

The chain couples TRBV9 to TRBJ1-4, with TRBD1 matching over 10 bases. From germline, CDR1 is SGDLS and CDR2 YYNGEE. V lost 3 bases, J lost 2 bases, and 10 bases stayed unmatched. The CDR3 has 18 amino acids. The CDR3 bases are TGTGCCAGCAGCGCCGGGACAGGGGCATTTAGGACTAATGAAAAACTGTTTTTT. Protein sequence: CASSAGTGAFRTNEKLFF.

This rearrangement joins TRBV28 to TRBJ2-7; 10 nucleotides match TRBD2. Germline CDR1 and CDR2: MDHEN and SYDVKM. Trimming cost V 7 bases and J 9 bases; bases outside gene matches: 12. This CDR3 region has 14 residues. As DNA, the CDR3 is TGTGCCAGCACCACAAGCGGGGGGGCCGTAGGGCAGTACTTC. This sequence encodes CASTTSGGAVGQYF.

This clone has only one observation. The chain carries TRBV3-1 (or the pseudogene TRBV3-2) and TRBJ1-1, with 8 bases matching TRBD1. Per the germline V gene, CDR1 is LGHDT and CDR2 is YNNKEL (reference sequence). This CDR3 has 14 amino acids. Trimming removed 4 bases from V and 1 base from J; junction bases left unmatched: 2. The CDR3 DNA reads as TGTGCCAGCAGCCTAGGGACAGGGAACACTGAAGCTTTCTTT. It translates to CASSLGTGNTEAFF.

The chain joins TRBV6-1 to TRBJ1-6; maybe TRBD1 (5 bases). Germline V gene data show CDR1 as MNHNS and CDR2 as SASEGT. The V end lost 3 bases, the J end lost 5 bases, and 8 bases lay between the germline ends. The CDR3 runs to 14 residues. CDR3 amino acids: CASSDDSDNSPLHF. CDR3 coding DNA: TGTGCCAGCAGTGACGACAGCGATAATTCACCCCTCCACTTT.

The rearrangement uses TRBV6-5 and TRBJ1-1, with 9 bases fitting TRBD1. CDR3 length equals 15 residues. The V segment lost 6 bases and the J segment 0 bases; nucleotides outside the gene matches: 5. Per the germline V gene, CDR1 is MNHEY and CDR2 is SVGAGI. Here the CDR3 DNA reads TGTGCCAGCAGACGAACAGGGGGCATGAACACTGAAGCTTTCTTT. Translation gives CASRRTGGMNTEAFF.

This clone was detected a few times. The CDR3: CASSYPFSPNEQFF. DNA for the CDR3: TGTGCCAGCAGTTACCCCTTTTCTCCCAATGAGCAGTTCTTC. This chain links TRBV6-2 or TRBV6-3 with TRBJ2-1; D is unresolved. Trimming shortened V by 2 bases and J by 6 bases, and 11 bases separated the two germline ends. This CDR3 contains 14 residues. The V gene's germline CDR1 is MNHEY and CDR2 SVGEGT.

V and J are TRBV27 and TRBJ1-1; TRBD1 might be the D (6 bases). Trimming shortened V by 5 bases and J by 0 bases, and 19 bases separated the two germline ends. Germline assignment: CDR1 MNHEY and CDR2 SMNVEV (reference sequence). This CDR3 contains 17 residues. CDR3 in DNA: TGTGCCAGCAGTCGCCTACCGACAGGAGATATGAACACTGAAGCTTTCTTT. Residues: CASSRLPTGDMNTEAFF.

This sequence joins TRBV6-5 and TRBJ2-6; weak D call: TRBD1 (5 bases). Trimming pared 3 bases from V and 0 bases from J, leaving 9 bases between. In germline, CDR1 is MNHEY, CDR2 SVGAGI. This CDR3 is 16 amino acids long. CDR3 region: CASSYQGSSGANVLTF. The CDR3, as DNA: TGTGCCAGCAGTTATCAGGGCAGCTCTGGGGCCAACGTCCTGACTTTC.

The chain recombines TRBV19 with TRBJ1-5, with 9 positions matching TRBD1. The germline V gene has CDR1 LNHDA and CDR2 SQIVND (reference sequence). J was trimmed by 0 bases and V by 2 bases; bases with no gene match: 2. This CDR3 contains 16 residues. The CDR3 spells CASSIRDRASNQPQHF. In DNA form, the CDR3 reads TGTGCCAGTAGTATAAGGGACAGGGCTAGCAATCAGCCCCAGCATTTT.

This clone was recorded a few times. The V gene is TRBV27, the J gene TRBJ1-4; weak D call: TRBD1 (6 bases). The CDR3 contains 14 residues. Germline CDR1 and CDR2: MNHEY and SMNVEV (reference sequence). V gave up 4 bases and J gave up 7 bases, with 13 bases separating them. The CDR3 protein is CASSYEQGFEKLFF. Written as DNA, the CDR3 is TGTGCCAGCAGTTACGAACAGGGCTTTGAAAAACTGTTTTTT. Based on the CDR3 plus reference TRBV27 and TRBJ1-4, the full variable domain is EAQVTQNPRYLITVTGKKLTVTCSQNMNHEYMSWYRQDPGLGLRQIYYSMNVEVTDKGDVPEGYKVSRKEKRNFPLILESPSPNQTSLYFCASSYEQGFEKLFFGSGTQLSVL.

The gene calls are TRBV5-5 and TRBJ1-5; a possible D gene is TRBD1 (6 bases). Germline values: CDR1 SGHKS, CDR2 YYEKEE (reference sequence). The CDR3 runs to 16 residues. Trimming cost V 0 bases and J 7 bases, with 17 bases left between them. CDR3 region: CASSLASSQGRQPQHF. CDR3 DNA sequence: TGTGCCAGCAGCTTGGCCTCGAGTCAGGGGAGACAGCCCCAGCATTTT.

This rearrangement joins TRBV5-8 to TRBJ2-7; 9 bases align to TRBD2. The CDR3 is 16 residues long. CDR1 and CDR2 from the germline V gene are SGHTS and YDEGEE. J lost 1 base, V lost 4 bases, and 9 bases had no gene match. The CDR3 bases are TGTGCCAGCAGCCGCCTAACTAGCGGGCGGTCCTACGAGCAGTACTTC. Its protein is CASSRLTSGRSYEQYF.